This passage covers 10 T cell receptor beta chains from one sample sequenced in a study of OX40 agonist ivuxolimab in advanced cancers. To prepare the library, the immunoSEQ multiplex PCR assay was applied. The table comes from immuneACCESS by way of TCRdb, which keeps in-frame sequences with V and J called. Part of the clones is missing from these tables; in studies checked, under half for an unresolved V gene and the rest for unknown reasons. This sample has more than 35,000 clones in its table, and over 80% of those were observed once. In total, the top ten clones hold 6.5% to 8% of the sample. Sequencing used CD4+ or CD8+ T cells sorted from blood, obtained in a trial of the OX40 agonist ivuxolimab. Receptors originate from an adult with an advanced solid tumor such as melanoma, head and neck, liver or kidney cancer.

The V and J genes are TRBV5-4 and TRBJ2-1; TRBD2 is a possible D gene (6 bases). Between the trimmed V and J ends, which lost 3 bases and 6 bases, there was a span of 10 bases. The CDR3 consists of 13 residues. Germline V gene lookup returns CDR1 SGHNT and CDR2 YYREEE (reference sequence). As DNA, the CDR3 is TGTGCCAGCAGCTCGGTTAGCGGCAATGAGCAGTTCTTC. Its translation is CASSSVSGNEQFF.

Notes on this clone: At one of its ends the junction is not consistent with the germline gene, which may arise from a read error. The chain joins TRBV6-1 to TRBJ1-1; 9 positions agree with TRBD1. Per germline, CDR1 MNHNS and CDR2 SASEGT. This CDR3 has 14 residues. The CDR3 bases are TGTGCCAGCACTGAACAGGGGGCGGTAACTGAAGCTTTCTTT. Amino acid sequence: CASTEQGAVTEAFF.

V gene TRBV7-2 combines with J gene TRBJ2-2; 16 positions match TRBD2. This CDR3 contains 19 residues. V lost 1 base and J lost 6; bases outside the gene matches: 8. Germline loops: CDR1 SGHTA, CDR2 FQGNSA. The CDR3 spells CASSLVYGTSGRGPGELFF. The CDR3 DNA reads as TGTGCCAGCAGCTTAGTGTATGGGACTAGCGGGAGGGGTCCCGGGGAGCTGTTTTTT.

V and J are TRBV5-4 and TRBJ2-5, with 11 bases that match TRBD2. From germline, CDR1 is SGHNT and CDR2 YYREEE (reference sequence). The CDR3 has 15 residues. V was pared by 5 bases and J by 0 bases, with 3 bases of the junction left unmatched. The CDR3 loop is CASRLAGVYQETQYF. The CDR3 region has the DNA TGTGCCAGCAGACTAGCGGGAGTATACCAAGAGACCCAGTACTTC.

The chain combines TRBV6-5 with TRBJ1-1; a possible D gene is TRBD1 (6 bases). The CDR3 is made up of 14 amino acids. Germline CDR1 is MNHEY and CDR2 is SVGAGI. V shed 2 bases and J shed 2 bases, with 9 bases lying between them. The CDR3 DNA is TGTGCCAGCAGTTACAGGGGGGAAAACACTGAAGCTTTCTTT. Its protein is CASSYRGENTEAFF.

The gene calls are TRBV9 and TRBJ2-7; 12 bases agree with TRBD2. CDR1 and CDR2 from the germline V gene are SGDLS and YYNGEE. The V gene end was trimmed by 3 bases and the J gene end by 2 bases; junction bases not matched to a gene: 18. The CDR3 covers 20 residues. The CDR3 DNA sequence: TGTGCCAGCAGCGCCAGTGATTGGCTAGCGGGAGGGCATCGAGCCTACGAGCAGTACTTC. Protein product: CASSASDWLAGGHRAYEQYF.

The chain links TRBV6-5 to TRBJ1-1; a possible D gene is TRBD1 (6 bases). Trimming took off 0 bases at V and 4 bases at J, with 9 bases between the two ends. This CDR3 is 14 amino acids long. Germline V CDR1 and CDR2: MNHEY, SVGAGI. Here the CDR3 reads CASSYSRGGTEAFF. DNA of the CDR3: TGTGCCAGCAGTTACTCGAGGGGGGGCACTGAAGCTTTCTTT.

The V and J genes are TRBV6-5 and TRBJ2-1, with 8 bases aligning to TRBD2. CDR3 size: 14 residues. With 2 bases clipped from V and 7 bases from J, the junction kept 4 bases outside the gene matches. Germline values: CDR1 MNHEY, CDR2 SVGAGI. The CDR3 bases are TGTGCCAGCAGTTACGGACTAGCCCCGAATGAGCAGTTCTTC. This codes for CASSYGLAPNEQFF.

This clone was recorded only once. This rearrangement joins TRBV7-9 to TRBJ2-5; 10 nucleotides agree with TRBD1. The DNA end is more similar to TRBJ2-7, so the J call may be wrong. Germline CDR1 and CDR2: SEHNR and FQNEAQ (reference sequence). The CDR3 sequence is 14 residues long. DNA of the CDR3: TGTGCCAGCAGCCCGTGGACAGGGGGGCACGAGCAGTACTTC. Translation gives CASSPWTGGHEQYF.

The J gene is TRBJ2-1, the V gene TRBV9; 10 bases are shared with TRBD2. The ends lost 0 bases at V and 5 bases at J; junction bases unmatched: 11. The V gene's germline CDR1 is SGDLS and CDR2 YYNGEE. The CDR3 length is 18 residues. This chain's CDR3 is CASSVDGRASGRDNEQFF. The DNA of the CDR3 is TGTGCCAGCAGCGTAGACGGTCGGGCTAGCGGGAGAGACAATGAGCAGTTCTTC.